Each of the 22 T cell receptor beta chains below was sequenced from the same sample in a study of blood T cell repertoires in COVID-19. Method: immunoSEQ multiplex PCR; TCRdb's copy keeps in-frame clones and lacks some. The table includes some 190,000 clones, roughly 80% detected once. The sequenced sample consisted of peripheral blood. These receptors all stem from a woman aged 40 to 50 with COVID-19, enrolled during active disease.

V gene TRBV5-1 combines with J gene TRBJ2-5; 7 bases agree with TRBD2. V lost 4 bases and J lost 2; bases outside the gene matches: 5. CDR1 is SGHRS, CDR2 YFSETQ, per germline. This CDR3 has 14 amino acids. This CDR3 reads CASSVKRDQETQYF. The CDR3 DNA follows: TGCGCCAGCAGCGTAAAGCGGGATCAAGAGACCCAGTACTTC.

The CDR3 here is CASNYRGYTGELFF. DNA for the CDR3: TGTGCCAGCAACTACAGGGGATACACCGGGGAGCTGTTTTTT. The chain combines TRBV6-5 with TRBJ2-2; TRBD1 matches at 7 bases. The V segment lost 7 bases and the J segment 3 bases; nucleotides outside the gene matches: 5. The CDR3 contains 14 residues. Germline V lookup: CDR1 MNHEY, CDR2 SVGAGI.

This chain joins TRBV27 and TRBJ2-5; 7 bases line up with TRBD2. V lost 7 bases, J lost 4 bases, and 6 bases stayed unmatched. This CDR3 is 13 amino acids long. Germline-derived CDR1 and CDR2 are MNHEY and SMNVEV (reference sequence). CDR3: CASKGLIGETQYF. The CDR3 DNA reads TGTGCCAGCAAGGGACTAATCGGAGAGACCCAGTACTTC.

This chain's CDR3 is CASSMGQGTNTGELFF. The CDR3 nucleotides read TGTGCCAGTAGTATGGGACAGGGGACGAACACCGGGGAGCTGTTTTTT. V and J are TRBV19 and TRBJ2-2; 10 bases match TRBD1. With V trimmed by 3 bases and J by 0 bases, 1 base remained unmatched. CDR1 is LNHDA and CDR2 is SQIVND in the germline V gene (reference sequence). This CDR3 is 16 amino acids long.

V and J are TRBV10-3 and TRBJ2-3, with 9 nucleotides matching TRBD2. The CDR3 runs 13 residues. V trimming: 5 bases; J trimming: 14 bases; junction bases outside the gene matches: 11. Germline CDR1 is ENHRY and CDR2 is SYGVKD. CDR3 loop: CAISQRLAEHRYF. The DNA for the CDR3 is TGTGCCATCAGTCAGAGACTAGCGGAGCATAGGTATTTT.

The chain has TRBV5-1 and TRBJ2-5; maybe TRBD2 (5 bases). V was cut by 1 base and J by 4 bases, with 14 bases left in between. Germline V gene data show CDR1 as SGHRS and CDR2 as YFSETQ. This CDR3 region has 15 residues. This CDR3 is CASSLTQTIGETQYF. CDR3 bases: TGCGCCAGCAGCTTGACCCAGACTATAGGAGAGACCCAGTACTTC.

The J gene is TRBJ1-6, the V gene TRBV6-5; 9 bases fit TRBD1. This CDR3 is 12 amino acids long. Germline lookup yields CDR1 MNHEY and CDR2 SVGAGI. The J segment lost 15 bases and the V segment lost 5 bases, leaving 5 bases of the junction unmatched. CDR3 nucleotide sequence: TGTGCCAGCAGTAAAAACAGGGGGCGCCTCCACTTT. Translated: CASSKNRGRLHF.

V gene TRBV11-2 combines with J gene TRBJ1-5, with D possibly being TRBD1 (5 bases). The V gene's germline CDR1 is SGHAT and CDR2 FQNNGV. V lost 5 bases and J 3 bases, leaving 8 bases between the germline ends. This CDR3 has 13 amino acids. Here the CDR3 DNA reads TGTGCCAGCAGCCCAGGGTACAATCAGCCCCAGCATTTT. It is translated as CASSPGYNQPQHF. The whole variable domain, remainder taken from reference TRBV11-2 and TRBJ1-5, is EAGVAQSPRYKIIEKRQSVAFWCNPISGHATLYWYQQILGQGPKLLIQFQNNGVVDDSQLPKDRFSAERLKGVDSTLKIQPAKLEDSAVYLCASSPGYNQPQHFGDGTRLSIL.

This clone was observed a handful of times. The gene calls are TRBV6-2 or TRBV6-3 and TRBJ1-5; D unresolved. The V end lost 0 bases, the J end lost 4 bases, and 22 bases lay between the germline ends. The CDR3 is 19 residues long. CDR1 is MNHEY and CDR2 is SVGEGT in the germline V gene. CDR3 sequence (DNA): TGTGCCAGCAGTTACTCGAAACAGCATGCTGCCTTTAGGAATCAGCCCCAGCATTTT. Its protein is CASSYSKQHAAFRNQPQHF.

This clone was detected only once. The genes are TRBV5-1 and TRBJ2-2; D is perhaps TRBD2 (5 bases). From germline, CDR1 is SGHRS and CDR2 YFSETQ. The CDR3 contains 14 residues. The V end lost 6 bases, the J end lost 5 bases, and 14 bases lay between the germline ends. The CDR3 nucleotides read TGCGCCAGCAATAAGGACTCTGGGACCGGGGAGCTGTTTTTT. It encodes CASNKDSGTGELFF.

This clone was observed a few times. The rearrangement joins TRBV28 to TRBJ1-1; no reliable D call. Germline lookup yields CDR1 MDHEN and CDR2 SYDVKM. The CDR3 spans 13 residues. The V gene lost 6 bases and the J gene lost 7 bases, with 15 bases spanning the gap. The chain's CDR3 is CASRRVGTVEAFF. CDR3 nucleotides: TGTGCCAGCAGACGGGTGGGTACGGTTGAAGCTTTCTTT.

The chain joins TRBV12-3 or TRBV12-4 to TRBJ1-2; D unresolved. The CDR3 is 13 residues long. The germline V and J ends were trimmed by 4 bases and 5 bases, with 11 bases remaining between them. The DNA for the CDR3 is TGTGCCAGCAGTTACCGGGTCGGGTATGGCTACACCTTC. It codes for CASSYRVGYGYTF.

The J gene is TRBJ1-1, the V gene TRBV13, with D hard to call. V was shortened by 5 bases and J by 8 bases, with 21 bases between the two germline ends. This CDR3 spans 15 amino acids. CDR1 and CDR2 from the germline V gene are PRHDT and FYEKMQ (reference sequence). This chain's CDR3 is CASSPPPPADGEAFF. The CDR3 DNA reads as TGTGCCAGCAGCCCACCGCCCCCAGCTGACGGGGAAGCTTTCTTT. Variable domain in full (rest from reference TRBV13 and TRBJ1-1): AAGVIQSPRHLIKEKRETATLKCYPIPRHDTVYWYQQGPGQDPQFLISFYEKMQSDKGSIPDRFSAQQFSDYHSELNMSSLELGDSALYFCASSPPPPADGEAFFGQGTRLTVV.

The V gene is TRBV29-1, the J gene TRBJ2-1, with D tentatively TRBD1 (6 bases). The CDR3 is made up of 16 amino acids. The V end lost 1 base, the J end lost 7 bases, and 20 bases lay between the germline ends. Looked up from germline, CDR1 is SQVTM and CDR2 is ANQGSEA. CDR3 protein: CSVEGDGALQGNEQFF. The DNA of the CDR3 is TGCAGCGTTGAAGGGGACGGGGCTCTACAGGGTAATGAGCAGTTCTTC.

The rearrangement links TRBV7-9 to TRBJ2-1; tentative D call: TRBD2 (6 bases). Germline V gene data show CDR1 as SEHNR and CDR2 as FQNEAQ (reference sequence). This CDR3 comprises 15 residues. V gave up 5 bases and J gave up 6 bases, with 17 bases separating them. The CDR3 DNA sequence: TGTGCCAGCAGCCCCTCGGGGGAGCTCCCCAATGAGCAGTTCTTC. This codes for CASSPSGELPNEQFF.

The sample holds a few counts of this clone. Other DNA sequences in this sample translate to the same CDR3. CDR3 DNA sequence: TGTGCCAGCAGCACAAACAGGGGCTTAAATGAAAAACTGTTTTTT. Amino acids: CASSTNRGLNEKLFF. This chain links TRBV5-4 with TRBJ1-4, with TRBD1 matching 7 bases. J gave up 5 bases and V 4 bases, and 8 bases lay outside the gene matches. CDR3 length: 15 amino acids. The germline V gene has CDR1 SGHNT and CDR2 YYREEE (reference sequence).

The chain recombines TRBV30 with TRBJ1-3; 8 bases fit TRBD1. Trimming removed 5 bases from V and 0 bases from J; junction bases left unmatched: 3. The CDR3 loop spans 14 amino acids. The germline V gene encodes CDR1 GTSNPN and CDR2 SVGIG (reference sequence). Here the CDR3 reads CAWGQGSSGNTIYF. CDR3 nucleotides: TGTGCCTGGGGACAGGGCAGCTCTGGAAACACCATATATTTT.

The chain links TRBV5-5 to TRBJ2-7; D is possibly TRBD1 (6 bases). There are 13 residues in the CDR3. V was shortened by 2 bases and J by 1 base, with 7 bases between the two germline ends. CDR1 is SGHKS, CDR2 YYEKEE, per germline (reference sequence). CDR3 sequence: CASSFGQSYEQYV. The DNA of the CDR3 is TGTGCCAGCAGCTTCGGACAGTCCTACGAGCAGTACGTC.

Regarding this clone: This CDR3 is also generated by other DNA sequences in the sample. V usage is TRBV9 and J usage is TRBJ2-1; 7 bases fit TRBD1. In germline, CDR1 is SGDLS, CDR2 YYNGEE. Trimming at V came to 2 bases and at J to 0 bases, leaving 2 bases not matched to a gene. This CDR3 is built from 15 residues. The CDR3 loop reads CASSVRDSSYNEQFF. CDR3 in DNA: TGTGCCAGCAGCGTCCGGGACAGCTCCTACAATGAGCAGTTCTTC.

This clone has only one observation. This rearrangement joins TRBV24-1 to TRBJ2-1, with 11 bases that match TRBD2. This CDR3 spans 16 amino acids. The germline gives CDR1 KGHDR, CDR2 SFDVKD. Unmatched junction bases numbered 7, after V lost 3 bases and J lost 7 bases. This CDR3 reads CATSDPLAGELNEQFF. The DNA of the CDR3 is TGTGCCACCAGTGATCCACTAGCGGGAGAATTGAATGAGCAGTTCTTC.

The V call is TRBV6-5, the J call TRBJ2-1; D possibly corresponds to TRBD2 (7 bases). There are 14 residues in the CDR3. The V gene lost 7 bases and the J gene lost 7 bases, with 17 bases spanning the gap. CDR1 and CDR2 (germline): MNHEY, SVGAGI. The CDR3 here is CASTGGLYANEQFF. CDR3 nucleotides: TGTGCCAGCACGGGGGGCCTCTATGCGAATGAGCAGTTCTTC.

This clone showed up just a few times. The chain combines TRBV11-2 with TRBJ1-1; D is perhaps TRBD1 (5 bases). This CDR3 region has 13 residues. CDR1 and CDR2 from the germline V gene are SGHAT and FQNNGV. V dropped 0 bases and J dropped 3 bases, with 5 bases sitting between them. Written as DNA, the CDR3 is TGTGCCAGCAGCTTAGAACAGGACACTGAAGCTTTCTTT. Its translation is CASSLEQDTEAFF. Full variable domain (outside the CDR3, taken from reference TRBV11-2 and TRBJ1-1): EAGVAQSPRYKIIEKRQSVAFWCNPISGHATLYWYQQILGQGPKLLIQFQNNGVVDDSQLPKDRFSAERLKGVDSTLKIQPAKLEDSAVYLCASSLEQDTEAFFGQGTRLTVV.